This note documents a single T cell receptor beta chain sequence. Its antigen is currently not known. The record has no base qualities; no much larger clone is one base away. Receptor libraries were prepared by PCR. TCR sequencing of DNA from cultured CD4+ T cells used the Oncomine TCR Beta short-read assay at the Johns Hopkins FTIC core. The QIAamp micro DNA kit was used to extract genomic DNA from the cultured CD4+ T cells. Oncomine TCR Beta libraries made from cultured CD4+ T cells were pooled using unique dual indexes and sequenced on an Illumina iSeq 100. In the paper's pipeline: Non-productive sequences were removed, and CDR3s that did not start with C, did not end with F or W, or were shorter than 7 amino acids were discarded. Antigen-specific clonotypes were identified using the MANAFEST web application through comparison of peptide-stimulated wells with reference and other culture wells. To be called positive, a clone needed an FDR below 0.05, an odds ratio above 5, and a productive frequency above 0.1% in at least two of three replicate wells. Clonotypes that were significantly expanded in both SARS-CoV-2 spike wells and at least one common cold coronavirus spike condition were defined as cross-reactive. CDR3 homology was assessed with Levenshtein distances (stringdist) and unrooted phylogenetic trees (ape) in R version 3.6.1. TCRdb handled the public reads itself, with Q25 trimming in fastp and clone calling in MiXCR, and kept productive beta chains. One record per CDR3 amino acid sequence lists the most common genes and DNA. The V and J calls reflect TCRdb's pipeline rather than the authors' work. The sample profile shows roughly 15,000 distinct CDR3 sequences; approximately 51% of them were found once. The leading ten clones occupy over 9.5% of the sample.

The label giving this sample's treatment or condition can be read as: approximately nine-day PBMC culture with coronavirus spike peptide pools or control peptides (ViraFEST assay). To expand antigen-specific T cells with peptide pools and then pick out the expanded clonotypes through TCR sequencing, the study relied on the ViraFEST assay. The convalescent patients' positive SARS-CoV-2 PCR tests fell between March and December 2020, which was before the Alpha, Beta and Delta variants emerged in the United States. PBMCs were cultured at approximately 2 million per well in IMDM supplemented with 5% human AB serum and roughly 10 IU/ml IL-2, with 9.5 to 10 ug/ml peptide pools added. Half of the culture medium was replaced with fresh IL-2-containing medium on days 3 and 7. After about 10 days of culture, CD4+ T cells were isolated by negative selection using the EasySep CD4+ T cell isolation kit. Ficoll-Paque Plus gradient centrifugation was used to isolate PBMCs from whole blood, and the isolated PBMCs were then either used fresh or cryopreserved at -140C. In general, triplicate wells were set up for every culture condition.

This specimen belongs to a study of vaccination and CD4 T cells after COVID-19 (dated by TCRdb to 2021 to 2024). Some background on the complete study: Convalescent patients had a positive SARS-CoV-2 result on nasal swab PCR, and of these patients, some ten had mild disease and one had severe disease. The convalescent cohort included six males and four females, with two Hispanic individuals, seven Caucasians, two Asians and one multiracial person. Participants got two doses of the Pfizer-BioNTech BNT162b2 vaccine (n=8) or two doses of the Moderna mRNA-1273 vaccine (n=2). Post-COVID blood samples were collected from convalescent patients a median of approximately 100 days after diagnosis, with a range of roughly 30 to 161 days. The time from the second vaccine dose to post-vaccine blood sampling had a median of 72 days and ranged from roughly 13 to 241 days. Overlapping spike peptide pools from SARS-CoV-2 and from the common cold coronaviruses HCoV-NL63, HCoV-OC43 and HCoV-229E were used as culture stimuli. As controls, cultures received a CEFX viral epitope pool (the positive control), an HIV-1 Nef peptide pool (the negative control), or no peptide at all. The spike-specific CD4+ TCR repertoire was compared before and after mRNA vaccination in fewer than eleven COVID-19 convalescent patients and a few infection-naive healthy vaccine recipients.

Points the paper makes about the study in general: Among convalescent patients, a median about 90% of the SARS-CoV-2-reactive clones seen after vaccination appeared only after vaccination, which suggests priming specific to the vaccine. Although the median number of SARS-CoV-2-reactive clonotypes went up from around 19 after infection to roughly 40 after vaccination, the increase was not significant. In convalescent patients, nearly all vaccine-specific clones (304 of 307) were found to be mono-reactive for SARS-CoV-2 spike rather than cross-reactive with common cold coronaviruses. The study included relatively few convalescent patients and did not analyze early timepoints after natural infection.

The CDR3, cysteine through phenylalanine, is 17 amino acids long. The read is trimmed to its CDR3 DNA, 51 bases read in frame from base 1. Looking up the germline V gene (reference sequence) yields CDR1 SEHNR and CDR2 FQNEAQ. Trimming leaves V shorter by 5 bases and J shorter by 8 bases, with the junction holding 18 bases beyond the gene matches. The chain is assembled from TRBV7-9 and TRBJ1-2, with 9 bases in between that match TRBD1. Sequenced: CD4+ T cells from blood, cultured in vitro. The sequence came from a human donor who had recovered from COVID-19. The DNA is as follows: TGTGCCAGCAGCGACTATGGCGCCGGGACAGGGTTGAAAGGCTACACCTTC. The encoded protein is CASSDYGAGTGLKGYTF.